The sequence of this T cell receptor (beta chain) was determined in a study of siplizumab effects on memory and regulatory T cells. On this clone: Its antigen remains unidentified.

The method was immunoSEQ multiplex PCR; TCRdb's version includes in-frame clones alone and lacks a portion of them. The data contain about 100,000 clones, 94% of them singletons. Study-wide findings and caveats: A major contribution to the alloresponse seemed to be made by naive T cells, which seemed more diverse than memory cells.

The CDR3 covers 16 residues. Germline V gives CDR1 SGHRS, CDR2 YFSETQ. The V end was cut by 0 bases, the J end by 6 bases, with 19 bases between. Material for sequencing was non-Treg CD4+ T cells sorted from blood. The chain combines TRBV5-1 with TRBJ2-7; D possibly corresponds to TRBD1 (5 bases). The TCR comes from a human donor in good health. CDR3 bases: TGCGCCAGCAGCTTGGTCTTCGAGACAGCCTCATCCGAGCAGTACTTC. It translates to CASSLVFETASSEQYF.